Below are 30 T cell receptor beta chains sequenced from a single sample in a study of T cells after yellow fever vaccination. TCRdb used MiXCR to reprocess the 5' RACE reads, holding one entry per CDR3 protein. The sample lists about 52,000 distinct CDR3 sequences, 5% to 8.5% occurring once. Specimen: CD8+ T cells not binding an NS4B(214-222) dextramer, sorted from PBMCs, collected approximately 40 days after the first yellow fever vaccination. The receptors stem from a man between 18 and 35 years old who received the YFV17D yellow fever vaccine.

CDR3: CASSSPLGETQYF. CDR3 bases: TGTGCCAGCAGCTCCCCCCTAGGAGAGACCCAGTACTTC. The rearrangement uses TRBV7-9 and TRBJ2-5; D remains ambiguous. This CDR3 has 13 residues. Looked up from germline, CDR1 is SEHNR and CDR2 is FQNEAQ (reference sequence). The V end was cut by 4 bases, the J end by 4 bases, with 10 bases between.

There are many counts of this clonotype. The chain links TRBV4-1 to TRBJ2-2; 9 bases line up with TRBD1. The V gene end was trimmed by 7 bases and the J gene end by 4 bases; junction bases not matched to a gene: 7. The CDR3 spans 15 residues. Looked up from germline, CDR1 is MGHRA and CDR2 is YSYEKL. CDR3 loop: CASKQGALSTGELFF. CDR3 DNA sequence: TGCGCCAGCAAACAGGGGGCGTTGAGCACCGGGGAGCTGTTTTTT.

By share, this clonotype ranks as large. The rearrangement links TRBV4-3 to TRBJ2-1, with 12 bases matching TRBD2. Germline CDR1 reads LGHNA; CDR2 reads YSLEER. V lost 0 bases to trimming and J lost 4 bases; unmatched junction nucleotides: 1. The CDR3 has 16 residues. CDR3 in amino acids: CASSQETSGGYNEQFF. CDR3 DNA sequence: TGCGCCAGCAGCCAAGAAACTAGCGGGGGGTACAATGAGCAGTTCTTC.

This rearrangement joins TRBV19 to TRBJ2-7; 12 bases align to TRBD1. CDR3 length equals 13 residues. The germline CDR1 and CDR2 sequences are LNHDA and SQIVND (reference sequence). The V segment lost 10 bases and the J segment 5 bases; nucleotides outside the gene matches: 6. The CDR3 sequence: CATSGTGGDEQYF. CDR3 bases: TGTGCCACCTCCGGGACAGGGGGCGACGAGCAGTACTTC.

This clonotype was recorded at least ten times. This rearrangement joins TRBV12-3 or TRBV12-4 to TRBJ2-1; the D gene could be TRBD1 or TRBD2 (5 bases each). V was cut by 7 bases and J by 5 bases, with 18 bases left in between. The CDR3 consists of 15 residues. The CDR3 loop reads CASTSGQGENNEQFF. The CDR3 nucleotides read TGTGCCAGCACCTCGGGGCAGGGCGAGAACAATGAGCAGTTCTTC.

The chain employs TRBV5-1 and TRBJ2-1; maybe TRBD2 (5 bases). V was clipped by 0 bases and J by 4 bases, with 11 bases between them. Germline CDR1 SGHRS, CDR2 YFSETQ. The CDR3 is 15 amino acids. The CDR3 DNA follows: TGCGCCAGCAGCTTGGTCGGGAACACGTACAATGAGCAGTTCTTC. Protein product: CASSLVGNTYNEQFF.

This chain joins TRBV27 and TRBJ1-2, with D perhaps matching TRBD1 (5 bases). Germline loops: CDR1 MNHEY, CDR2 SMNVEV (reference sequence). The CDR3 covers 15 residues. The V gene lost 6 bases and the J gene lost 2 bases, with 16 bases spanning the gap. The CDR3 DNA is TGTGCCAGCAGCTCAACTCAGGGAGAGAACTATGGCTACACCTTC. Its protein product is CASSSTQGENYGYTF.

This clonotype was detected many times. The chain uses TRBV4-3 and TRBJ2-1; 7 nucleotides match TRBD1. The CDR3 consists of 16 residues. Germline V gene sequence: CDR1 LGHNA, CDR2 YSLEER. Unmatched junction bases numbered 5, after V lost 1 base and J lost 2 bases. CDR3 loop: CASSQGGGGPYNEQFF. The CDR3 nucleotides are TGCGCCAGCAGCCAAGGAGGGGGCGGACCCTACAATGAGCAGTTCTTC.

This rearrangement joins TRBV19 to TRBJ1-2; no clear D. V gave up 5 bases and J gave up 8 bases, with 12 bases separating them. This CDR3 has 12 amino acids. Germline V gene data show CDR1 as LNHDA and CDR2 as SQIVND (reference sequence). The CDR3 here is CASSPPAAGYTF. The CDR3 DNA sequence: TGTGCCAGTAGTCCTCCGGCGGCAGGCTACACCTTC.

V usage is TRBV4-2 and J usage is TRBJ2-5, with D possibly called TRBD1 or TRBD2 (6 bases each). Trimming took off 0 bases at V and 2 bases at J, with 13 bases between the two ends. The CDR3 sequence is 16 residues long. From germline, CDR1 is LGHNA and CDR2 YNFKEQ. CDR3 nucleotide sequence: TGTGCCAGCAGCCAAGATCAAGGGGGGATGCAAGAGACCCAGTACTTC. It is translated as CASSQDQGGMQETQYF.

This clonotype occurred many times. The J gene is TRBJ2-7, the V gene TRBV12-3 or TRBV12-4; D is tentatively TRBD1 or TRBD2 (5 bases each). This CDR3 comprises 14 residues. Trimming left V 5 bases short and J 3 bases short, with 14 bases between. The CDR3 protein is CASSPGTGLYEQYF. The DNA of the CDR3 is TGTGCCAGCAGTCCAGGGACGGGGCTCTACGAGCAGTACTTC.

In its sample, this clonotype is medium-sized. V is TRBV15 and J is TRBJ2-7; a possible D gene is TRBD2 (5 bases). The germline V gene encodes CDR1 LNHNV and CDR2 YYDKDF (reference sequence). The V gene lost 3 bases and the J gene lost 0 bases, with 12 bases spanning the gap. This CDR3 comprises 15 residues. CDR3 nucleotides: TGTGCCACCAGCAGGGACTCCCTGACCTCCTACGAGCAGTACTTC. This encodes CATSRDSLTSYEQYF.

CDR3 DNA sequence: TGTGCCAGCAGTGTTAGGGGGCCATCCTACAATGAGCAGTTCTTC. Translating it yields CASSVRGPSYNEQFF. The chain combines TRBV6-2 or TRBV6-3 with TRBJ2-1; 7 bases fit TRBD1. The trim removed 5 bases at V and 1 base at J, leaving 5 bases unmatched. This CDR3 has 15 amino acids. The germline gives CDR1 MNHEY, CDR2 SVGEGT.

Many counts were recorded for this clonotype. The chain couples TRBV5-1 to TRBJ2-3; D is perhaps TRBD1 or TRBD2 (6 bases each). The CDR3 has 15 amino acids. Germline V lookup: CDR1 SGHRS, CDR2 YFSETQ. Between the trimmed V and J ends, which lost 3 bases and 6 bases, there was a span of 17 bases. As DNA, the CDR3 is TGCGCCAGCAGCTCCGGGGGCCGAGCTGTCGATACGCAGTATTTT. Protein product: CASSSGGRAVDTQYF.

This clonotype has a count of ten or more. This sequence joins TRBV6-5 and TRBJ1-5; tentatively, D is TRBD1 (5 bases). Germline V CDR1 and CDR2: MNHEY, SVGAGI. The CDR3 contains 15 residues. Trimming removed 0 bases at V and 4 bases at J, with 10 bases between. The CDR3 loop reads CASSYSNGGNQPQHF. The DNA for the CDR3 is TGTGCCAGCAGTTACTCGAATGGGGGGAATCAGCCCCAGCATTTT.

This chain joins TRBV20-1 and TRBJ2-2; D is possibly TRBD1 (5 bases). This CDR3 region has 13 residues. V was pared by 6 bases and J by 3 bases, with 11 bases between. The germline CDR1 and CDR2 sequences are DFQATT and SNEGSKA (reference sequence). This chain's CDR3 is CSASDRYTGELFF. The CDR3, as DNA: TGCAGTGCATCTGACAGATACACCGGGGAGCTGTTTTTT.

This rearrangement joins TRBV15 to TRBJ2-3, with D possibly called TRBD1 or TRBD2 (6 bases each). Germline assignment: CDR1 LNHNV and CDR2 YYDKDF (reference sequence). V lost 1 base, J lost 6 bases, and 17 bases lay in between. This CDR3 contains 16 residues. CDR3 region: CATSRGRGRGGDTQYF. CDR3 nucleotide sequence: TGTGCCACCAGCAGAGGTCGGGGCAGGGGAGGCGATACGCAGTATTTT.

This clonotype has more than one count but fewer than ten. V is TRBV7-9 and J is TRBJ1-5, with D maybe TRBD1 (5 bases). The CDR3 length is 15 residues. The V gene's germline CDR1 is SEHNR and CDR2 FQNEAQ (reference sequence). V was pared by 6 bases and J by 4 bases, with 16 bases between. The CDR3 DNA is TGTGCCAGCAGTTCAGGGATTGGGTTTAATCAGCCCCAGCATTTT. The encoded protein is CASSSGIGFNQPQHF.

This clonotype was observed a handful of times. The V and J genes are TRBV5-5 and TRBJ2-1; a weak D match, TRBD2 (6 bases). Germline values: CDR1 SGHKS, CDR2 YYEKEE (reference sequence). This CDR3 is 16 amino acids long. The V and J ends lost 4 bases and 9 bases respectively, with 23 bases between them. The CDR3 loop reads CASSLRDFTATGEQFF. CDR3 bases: TGTGCCAGCAGCCTCCGGGACTTCACGGCAACCGGTGAGCAGTTCTTC.

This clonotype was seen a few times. CDR3 region: CASSLSTGRVGELFF. CDR3 bases: TGTGCCAGCAGTTTATCGACAGGGCGGGTGGGGGAGCTGTTTTTT. V is TRBV27 and J is TRBJ2-2; 7 bases are a match to TRBD1. From germline, CDR1 is MNHEY and CDR2 SMNVEV (reference sequence). The V gene end was trimmed by 0 bases and the J gene end by 8 bases; junction bases not matched to a gene: 6. The CDR3 covers 15 residues.

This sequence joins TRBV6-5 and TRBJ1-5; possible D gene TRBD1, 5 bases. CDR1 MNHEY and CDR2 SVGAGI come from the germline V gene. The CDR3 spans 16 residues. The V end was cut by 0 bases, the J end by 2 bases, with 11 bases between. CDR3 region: CASSYSRGGGNQPQHF. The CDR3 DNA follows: TGTGCCAGCAGTTACTCGCGGGGCGGGGGCAATCAGCCCCAGCATTTT.

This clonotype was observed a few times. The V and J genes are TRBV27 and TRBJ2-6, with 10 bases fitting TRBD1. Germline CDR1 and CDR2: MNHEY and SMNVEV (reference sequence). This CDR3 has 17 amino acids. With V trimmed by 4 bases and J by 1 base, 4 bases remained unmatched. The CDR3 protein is CASSSWTGGSGANVLTF. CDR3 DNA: TGTGCCAGCAGTTCCTGGACAGGGGGGTCTGGGGCCAACGTCCTGACTTTC.

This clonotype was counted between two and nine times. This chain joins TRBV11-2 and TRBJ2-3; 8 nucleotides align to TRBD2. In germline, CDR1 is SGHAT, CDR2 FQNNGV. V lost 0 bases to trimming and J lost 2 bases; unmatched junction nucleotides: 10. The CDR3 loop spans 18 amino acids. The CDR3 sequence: CASSLDWYPGGVTDTQYF. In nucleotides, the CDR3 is TGTGCCAGCAGCTTAGATTGGTACCCCGGGGGGGTCACAGATACGCAGTATTTT. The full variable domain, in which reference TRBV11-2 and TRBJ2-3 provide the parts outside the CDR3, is EAGVAQSPRYKIIEKRQSVAFWCNPISGHATLYWYQQILGQGPKLLIQFQNNGVVDDSQLPKDRFSAERLKGVDSTLKIQPAKLEDSAVYLCASSLDWYPGGVTDTQYFGPGTRLTVL.

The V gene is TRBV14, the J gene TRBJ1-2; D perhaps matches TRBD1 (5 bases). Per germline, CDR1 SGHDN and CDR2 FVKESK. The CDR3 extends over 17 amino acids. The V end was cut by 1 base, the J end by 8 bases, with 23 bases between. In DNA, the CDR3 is TGTGCCAGCAGCCAAGCTCCCACCATGGACAACGTGTCGGGCTACACCTTC. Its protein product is CASSQAPTMDNVSGYTF.

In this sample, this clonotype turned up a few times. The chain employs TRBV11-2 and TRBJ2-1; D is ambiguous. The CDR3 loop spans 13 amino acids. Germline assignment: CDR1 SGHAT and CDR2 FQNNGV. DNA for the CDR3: TGTGAGAGTCAGCAGAGCTCCTACAATGAGCAGTTCTTC. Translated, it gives CESQQSSYNEQFF.

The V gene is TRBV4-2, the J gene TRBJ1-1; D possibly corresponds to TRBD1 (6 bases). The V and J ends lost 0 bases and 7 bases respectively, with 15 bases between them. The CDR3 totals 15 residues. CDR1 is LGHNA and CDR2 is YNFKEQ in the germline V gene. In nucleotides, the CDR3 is TGTGCCAGCAGCCAAGATCGTACGGGGGCAGATGAAGCTTTCTTT. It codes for CASSQDRTGADEAFF.

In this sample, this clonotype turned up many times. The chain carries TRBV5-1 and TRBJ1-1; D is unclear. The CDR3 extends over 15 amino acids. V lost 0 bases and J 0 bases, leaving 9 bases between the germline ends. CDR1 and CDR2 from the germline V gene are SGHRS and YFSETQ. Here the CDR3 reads CASSLAYSMNTEAFF. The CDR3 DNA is TGCGCCAGCAGCTTGGCCTACAGCATGAACACTGAAGCTTTCTTT.

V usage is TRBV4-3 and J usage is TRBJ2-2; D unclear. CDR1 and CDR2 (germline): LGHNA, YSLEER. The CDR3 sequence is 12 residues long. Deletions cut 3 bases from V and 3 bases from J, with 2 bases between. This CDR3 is CASSQYTGELFF. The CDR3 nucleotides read TGCGCCAGCAGCCAGTACACCGGGGAGCTGTTTTTT.

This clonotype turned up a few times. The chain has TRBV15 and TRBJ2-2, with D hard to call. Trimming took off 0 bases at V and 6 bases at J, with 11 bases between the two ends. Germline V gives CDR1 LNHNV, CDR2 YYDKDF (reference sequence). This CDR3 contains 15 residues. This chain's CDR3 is CATSRELSGAGELFF. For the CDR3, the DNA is TGTGCCACCAGCAGAGAATTGAGTGGGGCCGGGGAGCTGTTTTTT.

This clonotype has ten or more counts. As DNA, the CDR3 is TGCAGCGTTCGGACAGGGAGCTCCTACGAGCAGTACTTC. Amino acid sequence: CSVRTGSSYEQYF. The genes are TRBV29-1 and TRBJ2-7; 8 nucleotides line up with TRBD1. Germline V gene data show CDR1 as SQVTM and CDR2 as ANQGSEA. With V trimmed by 5 bases and J by 0 bases, 3 bases remained unmatched. The CDR3 is 13 residues long.